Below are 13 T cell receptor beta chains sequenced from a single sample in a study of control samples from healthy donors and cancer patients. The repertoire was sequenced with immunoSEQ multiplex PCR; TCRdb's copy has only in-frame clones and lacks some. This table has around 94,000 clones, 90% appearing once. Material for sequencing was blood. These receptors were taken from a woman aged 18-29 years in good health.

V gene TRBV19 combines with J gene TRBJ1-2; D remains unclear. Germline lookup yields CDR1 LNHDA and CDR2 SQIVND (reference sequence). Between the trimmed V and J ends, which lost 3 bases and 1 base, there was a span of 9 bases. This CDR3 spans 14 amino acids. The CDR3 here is CASSIPYLNYGYTF. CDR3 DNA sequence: TGTGCCAGTAGTATCCCGTATCTTAACTATGGCTACACCTTC.

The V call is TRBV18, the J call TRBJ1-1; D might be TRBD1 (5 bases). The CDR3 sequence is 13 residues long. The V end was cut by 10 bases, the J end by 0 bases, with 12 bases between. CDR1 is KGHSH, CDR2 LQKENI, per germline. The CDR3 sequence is CATQDTVNTEAFF. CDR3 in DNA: TGTGCCACCCAGGACACTGTGAACACTGAAGCTTTCTTT.

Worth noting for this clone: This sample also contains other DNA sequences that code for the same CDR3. The CDR3 DNA is TGTGCCACCAGTGACCTGAACTATGGCTACACCTTC. It encodes CATSDLNYGYTF. This chain connects TRBV24-1 to TRBJ1-2; no firm D call. The CDR3 consists of 12 residues. V shed 4 bases and J shed 2 bases, with 4 bases lying between them. The germline gives CDR1 KGHDR, CDR2 SFDVKD.

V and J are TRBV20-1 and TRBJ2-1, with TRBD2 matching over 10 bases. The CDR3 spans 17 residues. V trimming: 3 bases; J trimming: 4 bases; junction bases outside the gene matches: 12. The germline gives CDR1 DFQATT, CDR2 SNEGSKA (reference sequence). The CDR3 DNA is TGCAGTGCTAGTCCCCCCCGGACTAGCGGATTATACAATGAGCAGTTCTTC. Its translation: CSASPPRTSGLYNEQFF.

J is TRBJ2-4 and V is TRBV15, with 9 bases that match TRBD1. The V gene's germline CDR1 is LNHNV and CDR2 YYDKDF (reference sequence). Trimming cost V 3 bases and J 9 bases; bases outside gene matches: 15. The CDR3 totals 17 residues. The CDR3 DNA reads TGTGCCACCAGCAGTGAACCGGGACAGGGACCCCTTAGCATTCAGTACTTC. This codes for CATSSEPGQGPLSIQYF.

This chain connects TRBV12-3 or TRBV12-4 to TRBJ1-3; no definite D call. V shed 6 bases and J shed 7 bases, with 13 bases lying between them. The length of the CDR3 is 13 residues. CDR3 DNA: TGTGCCAGCAGCAAAAAAACCTGGAACACCATATATTTT. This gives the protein CASSKKTWNTIYF.

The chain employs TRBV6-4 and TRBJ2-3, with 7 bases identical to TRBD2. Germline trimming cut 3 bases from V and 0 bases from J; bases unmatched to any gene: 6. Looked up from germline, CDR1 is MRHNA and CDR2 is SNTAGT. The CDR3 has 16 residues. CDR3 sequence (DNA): TGTGCCAGCAGTGAGCTCGGCGGGGGAAGCACAGATACGCAGTATTTT. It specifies CASSELGGGSTDTQYF.

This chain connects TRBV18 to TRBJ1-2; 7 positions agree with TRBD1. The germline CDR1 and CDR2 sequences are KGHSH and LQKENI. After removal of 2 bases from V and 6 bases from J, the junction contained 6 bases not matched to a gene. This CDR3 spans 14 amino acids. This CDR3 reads CASSPNTGDNGYTF. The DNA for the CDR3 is TGTGCCAGCTCACCAAATACAGGGGACAATGGCTACACCTTC.

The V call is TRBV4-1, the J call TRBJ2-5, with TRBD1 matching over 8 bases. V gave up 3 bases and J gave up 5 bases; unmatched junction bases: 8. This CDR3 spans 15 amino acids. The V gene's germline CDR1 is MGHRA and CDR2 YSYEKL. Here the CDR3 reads CASSQGGTGLETQYF. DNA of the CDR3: TGCGCCAGCAGCCAGGGCGGGACAGGCTTGGAGACCCAGTACTTC.

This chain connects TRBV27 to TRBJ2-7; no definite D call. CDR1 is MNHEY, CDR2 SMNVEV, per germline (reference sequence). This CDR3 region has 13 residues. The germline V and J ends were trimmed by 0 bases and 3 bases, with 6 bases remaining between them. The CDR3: CASSLSVNYEQYF. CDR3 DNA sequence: TGTGCCAGCAGTTTATCAGTGAACTACGAGCAGTACTTC.

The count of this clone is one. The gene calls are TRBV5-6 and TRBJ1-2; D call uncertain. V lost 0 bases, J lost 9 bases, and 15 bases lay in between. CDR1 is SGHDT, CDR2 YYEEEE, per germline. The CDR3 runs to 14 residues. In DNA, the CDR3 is TGTGCCAGCAGCTTGGCCTTGGGAGACGGAAGCTACACCTTC. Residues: CASSLALGDGSYTF.

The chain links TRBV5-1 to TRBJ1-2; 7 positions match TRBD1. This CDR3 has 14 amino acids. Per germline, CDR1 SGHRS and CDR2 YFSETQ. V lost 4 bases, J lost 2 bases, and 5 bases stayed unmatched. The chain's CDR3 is CASSAGDRNYGYTF. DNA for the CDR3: TGCGCCAGCAGCGCGGGGGACAGAAACTATGGCTACACCTTC.

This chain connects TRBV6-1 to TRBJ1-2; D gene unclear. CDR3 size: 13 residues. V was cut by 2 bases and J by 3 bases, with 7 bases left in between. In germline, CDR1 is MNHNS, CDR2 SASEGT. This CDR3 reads CASSEIDYYGYTF. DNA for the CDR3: TGTGCCAGCAGTGAAATTGATTACTATGGCTACACCTTC.